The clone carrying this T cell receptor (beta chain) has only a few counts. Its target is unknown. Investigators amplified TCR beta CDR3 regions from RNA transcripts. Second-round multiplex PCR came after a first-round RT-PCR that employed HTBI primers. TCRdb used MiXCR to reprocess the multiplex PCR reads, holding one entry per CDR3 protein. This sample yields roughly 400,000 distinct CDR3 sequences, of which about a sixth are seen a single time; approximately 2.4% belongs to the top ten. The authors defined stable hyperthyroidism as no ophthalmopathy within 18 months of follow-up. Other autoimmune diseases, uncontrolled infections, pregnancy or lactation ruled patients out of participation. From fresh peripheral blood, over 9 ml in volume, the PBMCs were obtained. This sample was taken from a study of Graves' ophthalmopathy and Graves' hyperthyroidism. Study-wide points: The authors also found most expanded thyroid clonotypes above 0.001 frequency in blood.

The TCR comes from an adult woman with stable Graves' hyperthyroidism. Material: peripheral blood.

The CDR3 DNA sequence: TGTGCCTGGAGTGGGCTCCCAGGGGAAGCTTTCTTT. The encoded protein is CAWSGLPGEAFF. The rearrangement links TRBV30 to TRBJ1-1; TRBD1 might be the D (5 bases). The CDR3 runs 12 residues. V was cut by 1 base and J by 8 bases, with 11 bases left in between. CDR1 is GTSNPN, CDR2 SVGIG, per germline (reference sequence).